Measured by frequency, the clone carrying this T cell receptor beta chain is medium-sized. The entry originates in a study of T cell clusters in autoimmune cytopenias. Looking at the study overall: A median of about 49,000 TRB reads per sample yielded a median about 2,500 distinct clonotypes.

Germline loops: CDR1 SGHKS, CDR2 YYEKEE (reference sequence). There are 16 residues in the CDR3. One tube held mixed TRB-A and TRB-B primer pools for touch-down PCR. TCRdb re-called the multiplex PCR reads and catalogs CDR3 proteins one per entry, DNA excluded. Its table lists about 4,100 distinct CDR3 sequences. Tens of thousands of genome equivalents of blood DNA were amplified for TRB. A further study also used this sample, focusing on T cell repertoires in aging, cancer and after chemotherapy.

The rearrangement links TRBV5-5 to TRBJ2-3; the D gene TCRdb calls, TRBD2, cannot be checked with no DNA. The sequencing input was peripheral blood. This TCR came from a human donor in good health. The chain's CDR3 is CASSFERGGYTDTQYF. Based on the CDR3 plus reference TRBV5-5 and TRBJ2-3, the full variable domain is DAGVTQSPTHLIKTRGQQVTLRCSPISGHKSVSWYQQVLGQGPQFIFQYYEKEERGRGNFPDRFSARQFPNYSSELNVNALLLGDSALYLCASSFERGGYTDTQYFGPGTRLTVL.